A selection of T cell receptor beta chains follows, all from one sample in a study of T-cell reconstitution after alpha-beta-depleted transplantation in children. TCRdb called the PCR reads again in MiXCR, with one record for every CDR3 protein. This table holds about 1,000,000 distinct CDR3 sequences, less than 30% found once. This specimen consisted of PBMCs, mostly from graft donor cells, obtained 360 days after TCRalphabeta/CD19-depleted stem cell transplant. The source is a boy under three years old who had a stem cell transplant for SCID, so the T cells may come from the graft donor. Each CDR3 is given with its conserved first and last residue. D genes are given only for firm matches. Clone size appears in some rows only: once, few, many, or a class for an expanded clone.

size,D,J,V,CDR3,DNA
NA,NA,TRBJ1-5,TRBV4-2,CASSHRGSFNQPQHF,TGTGCCAGCAGCCACAGGGGCTCCTTCAATCAGCCCCAGCATTTT
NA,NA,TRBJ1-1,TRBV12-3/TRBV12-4,CASSPLTGFNTEAFF,TGTGCCAGCAGCCCACTTACAGGGTTTAACACTGAAGCTTTCTTT
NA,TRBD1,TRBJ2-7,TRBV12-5,CASGLKPGQGIGGAYEQYF,TGTGCTAGTGGTCTAAAGCCGGGACAGGGCATTGGGGGGGCCTACGAGCAGTACTTC
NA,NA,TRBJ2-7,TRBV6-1,CASWGLPKLYEQYF,TGTGCCAGCTGGGGACTCCCGAAATTATACGAGCAGTACTTC
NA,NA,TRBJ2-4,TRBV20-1,CSASRESYIQYF,TGCAGTGCTAGCCGGGAGTCGTACATTCAGTACTTC
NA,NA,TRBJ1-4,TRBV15,CATSREYGLGEKLFF,TGTGCCACCAGCAGAGAGTACGGGCTTGGTGAAAAACTGTTTTTT
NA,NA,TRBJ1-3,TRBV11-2,CASSATGPGNTIYF,TGTGCCAGCAGCGCCACCGGACCTGGAAACACCATATATTTT
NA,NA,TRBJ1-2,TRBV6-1,CASSRNSRGQKNYGYTF,TGTGCCAGCAGTAGAAATTCCCGGGGGCAAAAAAACTATGGCTACACCTTC
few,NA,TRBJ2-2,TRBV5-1,CASSTEQGTGELFF,TGCGCCAGCAGCACAGAACAGGGCACCGGGGAGCTGTTTTTT
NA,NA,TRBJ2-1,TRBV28,CASAAGERIYEQFF,TGTGCCAGCGCAGCAGGTGAGCGGATCTATGAGCAGTTCTTC
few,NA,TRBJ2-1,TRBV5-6,CASSFWRGSYNEQFF,TGTGCCAGCAGCTTCTGGCGTGGCTCCTACAATGAGCAGTTCTTC
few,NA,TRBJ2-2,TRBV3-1,CASSQRAENTGELFF,TGTGCCAGCTCCCAGAGGGCAGAGAACACCGGGGAGCTGTTTTTT
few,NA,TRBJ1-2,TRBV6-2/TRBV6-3,CASSPTEHYGYTF,TGTGCCAGCAGCCCGACTGAGCACTATGGCTACACCTTC
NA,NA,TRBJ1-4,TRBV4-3,CASSQGNNLPGRLNEKLFF,TGCGCCAGCAGCCAAGGAAACAATCTTCCGGGACGGCTTAATGAAAAACTGTTTTTT
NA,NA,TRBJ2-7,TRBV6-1,CASRAGGGASYEQYF,TGTGCCAGCAGGGCCGGTGGCGGGGCCTCCTACGAGCAGTACTTC
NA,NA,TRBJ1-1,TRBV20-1,CSGSSMGPFGGPEAFF,TGCAGTGGCTCTAGTATGGGTCCCTTCGGAGGGCCTGAAGCTTTCTTT
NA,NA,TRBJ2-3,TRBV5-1,CASSWGDGFTSTDTQYF,TGCGCCAGCAGCTGGGGGGACGGATTTACTAGCACAGATACGCAGTATTTT
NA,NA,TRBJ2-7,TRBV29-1,CSVGDTTYEQYF,TGCAGCGTTGGGGACACCACCTACGAGCAGTACTTC
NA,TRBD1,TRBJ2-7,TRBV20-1,CSARGTGVTGEQYF,TGCAGTGCTAGAGGGACAGGGGTGACGGGTGAGCAGTACTTC
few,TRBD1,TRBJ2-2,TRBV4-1,CASSQDPDRGDTGELFF,TGCGCCAGCAGCCAAGACCCGGACAGGGGCGACACCGGGGAGCTGTTTTTT
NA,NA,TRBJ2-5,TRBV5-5,CASSITGKRTQYF,TGTGCCAGCAGCATAACAGGGAAGCGGACCCAGTACTTC
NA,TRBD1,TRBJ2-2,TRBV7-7,CASSLGTGDTGELFF,TGTGCCAGCAGCCTCGGGACAGGGGACACCGGGGAGCTGTTTTTT
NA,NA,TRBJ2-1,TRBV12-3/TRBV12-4,CASSPRWAYNEQFF,TGTGCCAGCAGTCCCAGGTGGGCCTACAATGAGCAGTTCTTC
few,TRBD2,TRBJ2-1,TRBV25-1,CASSGGAGLATFF,TGTGCCAGCAGTGGGGGGGCGGGACTAGCGACGTTCTTC
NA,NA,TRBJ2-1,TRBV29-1,CSVEASGISYNEQFF,TGCAGCGTTGAAGCGAGCGGCATCTCCTACAATGAGCAGTTCTTC
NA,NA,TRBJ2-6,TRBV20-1,CSAIPGSGANVLTF,TGCAGTGCCATCCCAGGCTCTGGGGCCAACGTCCTGACTTTC
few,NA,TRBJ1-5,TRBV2,CASSEREGGQPQHF,TGTGCCAGCAGTGAAAGGGAGGGAGGTCAGCCCCAGCATTTT
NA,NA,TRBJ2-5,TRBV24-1,CATSDFGTGKRETQYF,TGTGCCACCAGTGATTTCGGTACAGGGAAGAGAGAGACCCAGTACTTC
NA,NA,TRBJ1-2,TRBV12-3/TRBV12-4,CASSLWGATNYGYTF,TGTGCCAGCAGTTTGTGGGGGGCCACAAACTATGGCTACACCTTC
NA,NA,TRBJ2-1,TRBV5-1,CASSPYPGTNSYNEQFF,TGCGCCAGCAGCCCATATCCAGGGACAAACTCCTACAATGAGCAGTTCTTC
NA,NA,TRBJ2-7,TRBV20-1,CSARDIAEQYF,TGCAGTGCTAGAGATATCGCCGAGCAGTACTTC
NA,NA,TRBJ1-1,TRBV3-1,CASSQGSGHENTEAFF,TGTGCCAGCAGCCAAGGCTCAGGACACGAGAACACTGAAGCTTTCTTT
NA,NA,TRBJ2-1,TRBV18,CASSTTGGEQFF,TGTGCCAGCTCGACAACTGGGGGGGAGCAGTTCTTC
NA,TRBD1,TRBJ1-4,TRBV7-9,CASSLAPGQGEEKLFF,TGTGCCAGCAGCTTAGCGCCGGGACAGGGGGAAGAAAAACTGTTTTTT
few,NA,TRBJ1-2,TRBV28,CASSRAGLTNF,TGTGCCAGCAGTCGGGCGGGGCTGACAAACTTC
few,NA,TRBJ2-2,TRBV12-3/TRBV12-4,CASSFWTALKLFF,TGTGCCAGCAGTTTCTGGACAGCCTTGAAGCTGTTTTTT
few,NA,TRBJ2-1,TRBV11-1,CASSLAAFRGEHYNEQFF,TGTGCCAGCAGCTTAGCCGCCTTTCGCGGCGAGCACTACAATGAGCAGTTCTTC
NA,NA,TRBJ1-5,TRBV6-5,CASSYVPIGPQHF,TGTGCCAGCAGTTACGTCCCGATTGGGCCCCAGCATTTT
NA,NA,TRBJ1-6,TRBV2,CASILGKGPLHF,TGTGCCAGCATCCTGGGGAAGGGACCCCTCCACTTT
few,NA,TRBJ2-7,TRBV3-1,CASSQGINYDEQYF,TGTGCCAGCAGCCAAGGTATAAACTACGATGAGCAGTACTTC
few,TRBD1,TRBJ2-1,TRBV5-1,CASSLAGTVLNEQFF,TGCGCCAGCAGCTTGGCCGGGACAGTCCTCAATGAGCAGTTCTTC
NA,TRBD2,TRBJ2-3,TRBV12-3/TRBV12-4,CASGPIAGGRGPTDTQYF,TGTGCCAGCGGGCCTATAGCGGGGGGGAGAGGGCCCACAGATACGCAGTATTTT
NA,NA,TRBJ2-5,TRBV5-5,CASSLTPSQETQYF,TGTGCCAGCAGCTTGACCCCAAGCCAAGAGACCCAGTACTTC
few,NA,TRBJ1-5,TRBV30,CAWSPRQSGNQPQHF,TGTGCCTGGAGTCCCCGACAGTCTGGCAATCAGCCCCAGCATTTT
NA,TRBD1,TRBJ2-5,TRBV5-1,CASSPQGVETQYF,TGCGCCAGCAGCCCCCAGGGGGTTGAGACCCAGTACTTC
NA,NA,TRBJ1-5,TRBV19,CASGGTVLNQPQHF,TGTGCCAGTGGAGGGACGGTACTTAATCAGCCCCAGCATTTT
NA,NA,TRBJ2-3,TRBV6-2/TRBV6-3,CASSTPPTDGGTTRISDTQYF,TGTGCCAGCAGTACCCCACCGACGGACGGGGGCACCACACGTATATCAGATACGCAGTATTTT
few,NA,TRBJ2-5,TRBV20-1,CSAIPGDSTQETQYF,TGCAGTGCTATCCCCGGAGACTCAACACAAGAGACCCAGTACTTC
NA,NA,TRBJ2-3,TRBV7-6,CASSFPLPTDTQYF,TGTGCCAGCAGCTTCCCGCTCCCCACAGATACGCAGTATTTT
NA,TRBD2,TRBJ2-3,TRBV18,CASSPLPGRAGSTDTQYF,TGTGCCAGCTCACCACTCCCGGGGAGAGCGGGGAGCACAGATACGCAGTATTTT
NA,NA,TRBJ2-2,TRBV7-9,CASSLGWSDTGELFFF,NA
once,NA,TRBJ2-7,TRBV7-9,CASSSHLYEQYF,TGTGCCAGCAGCTCACATCTCTACGAGCAGTACTTC
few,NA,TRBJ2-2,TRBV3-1,CASSQSTVTGELFF,TGTGCCAGCAGCCAGTCGACAGTCACCGGGGAGCTGTTTTTT
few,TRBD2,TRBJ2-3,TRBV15,CATSRDLGLRGDTQYF,TGTGCCACCAGCAGAGATTTGGGACTACGGGGGGATACGCAGTATTTT
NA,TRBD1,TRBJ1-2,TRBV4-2,CASRPPTGDPYGYTF,TGTGCCAGCAGACCCCCGACAGGGGACCCCTATGGCTACACCTTC
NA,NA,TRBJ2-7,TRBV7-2,CASSLLTQDEQYF,TGTGCCAGCAGCTTACTCACCCAGGACGAGCAGTACTTC
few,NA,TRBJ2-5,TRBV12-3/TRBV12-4,CASREGPETQYF,TGTGCCAGCAGGGAGGGGCCAGAGACCCAGTACTTC